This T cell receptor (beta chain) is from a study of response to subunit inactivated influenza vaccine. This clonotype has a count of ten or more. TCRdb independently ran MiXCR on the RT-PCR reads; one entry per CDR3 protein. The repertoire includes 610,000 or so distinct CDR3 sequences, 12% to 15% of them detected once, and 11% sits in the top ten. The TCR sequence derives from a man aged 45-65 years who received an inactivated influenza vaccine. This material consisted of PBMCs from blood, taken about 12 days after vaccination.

The CDR3 loop reads CASSGTGLLTDTQYF. CDR3 nucleotides: TGCGCCAGCAGCGGGACAGGGCTTCTCACAGATACGCAGTATTTT. V gene TRBV4-3 combines with J gene TRBJ2-3, with 9 nucleotides matching TRBD1. The CDR3 runs 15 residues. Germline values: CDR1 LGHNA, CDR2 YSLEER. Germline trimming cut 5 bases from V and 2 bases from J; bases unmatched to any gene: 5.